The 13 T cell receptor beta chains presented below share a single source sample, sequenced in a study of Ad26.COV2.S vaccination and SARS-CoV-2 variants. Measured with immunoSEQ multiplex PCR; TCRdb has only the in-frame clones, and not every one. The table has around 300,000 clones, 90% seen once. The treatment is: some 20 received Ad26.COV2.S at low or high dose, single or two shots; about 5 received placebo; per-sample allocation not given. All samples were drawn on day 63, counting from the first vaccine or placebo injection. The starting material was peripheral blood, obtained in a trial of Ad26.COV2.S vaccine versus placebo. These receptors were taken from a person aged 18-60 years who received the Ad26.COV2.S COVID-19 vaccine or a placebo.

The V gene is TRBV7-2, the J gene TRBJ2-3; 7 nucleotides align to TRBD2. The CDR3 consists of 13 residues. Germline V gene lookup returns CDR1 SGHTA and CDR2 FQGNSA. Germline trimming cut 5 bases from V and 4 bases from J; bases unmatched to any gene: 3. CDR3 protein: CASSILAADTQYF. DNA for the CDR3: TGTGCCAGCAGCATTCTAGCGGCAGATACGCAGTATTTT.

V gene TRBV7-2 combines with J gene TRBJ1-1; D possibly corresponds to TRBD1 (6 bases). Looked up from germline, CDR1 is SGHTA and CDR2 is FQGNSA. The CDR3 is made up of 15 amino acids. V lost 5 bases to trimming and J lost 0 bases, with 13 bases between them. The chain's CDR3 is CASSPGQYLNTEAFF. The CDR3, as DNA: TGTGCCAGCAGCCCCGGACAGTACTTGAACACTGAAGCTTTCTTT.

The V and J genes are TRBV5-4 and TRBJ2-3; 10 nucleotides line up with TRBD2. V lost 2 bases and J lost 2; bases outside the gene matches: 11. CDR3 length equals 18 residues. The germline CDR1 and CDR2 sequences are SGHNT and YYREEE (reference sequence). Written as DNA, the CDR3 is TGTGCCAGCAGCTTAAGACTAGCGGGTGCTCGCTACACAGATACGCAGTATTTT. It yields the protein CASSLRLAGARYTDTQYF.

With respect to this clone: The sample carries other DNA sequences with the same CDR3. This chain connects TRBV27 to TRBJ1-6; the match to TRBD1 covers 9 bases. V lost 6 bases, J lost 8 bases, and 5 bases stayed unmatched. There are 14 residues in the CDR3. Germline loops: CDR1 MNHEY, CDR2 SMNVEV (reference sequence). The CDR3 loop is CASSSGTGHSPLHF. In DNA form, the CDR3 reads TGTGCCAGCAGCTCCGGGACAGGGCATTCACCCCTCCACTTT.

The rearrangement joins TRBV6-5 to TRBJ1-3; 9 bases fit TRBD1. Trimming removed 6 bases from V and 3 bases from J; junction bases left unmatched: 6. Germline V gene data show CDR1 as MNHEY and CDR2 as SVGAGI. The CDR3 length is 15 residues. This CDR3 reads CASREDRGSGNTIYF. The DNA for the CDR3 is TGTGCCAGCAGAGAGGACAGGGGTAGTGGAAACACCATATATTTT.

For the CDR3, the DNA is TGTGCCACCAGTGATTTAGCCAGGGAATGGTTCTTC. Protein: CATSDLAREWFF. The chain has TRBV24-1 and TRBJ2-1; a weak D match, TRBD1 (5 bases). The CDR3 totals 12 residues. Deletions cut 1 base from V and 15 bases from J, with 12 bases between. Germline-derived CDR1 and CDR2 are KGHDR and SFDVKD.

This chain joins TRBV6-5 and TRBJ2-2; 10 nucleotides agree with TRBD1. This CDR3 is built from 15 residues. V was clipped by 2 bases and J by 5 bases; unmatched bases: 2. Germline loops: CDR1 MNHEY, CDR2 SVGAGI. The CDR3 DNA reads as TGTGCCAGCAGTTACGGGACAGGGGAGACCGGGGAGCTGTTTTTT. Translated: CASSYGTGETGELFF.

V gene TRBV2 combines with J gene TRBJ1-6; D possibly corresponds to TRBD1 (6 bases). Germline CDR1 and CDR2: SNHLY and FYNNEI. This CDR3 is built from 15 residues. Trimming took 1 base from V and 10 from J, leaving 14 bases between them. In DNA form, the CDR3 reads TGTGCCAGCAGTGAAGGGACAGTCATAGGCTCACCCCTCCACTTT. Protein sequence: CASSEGTVIGSPLHF.

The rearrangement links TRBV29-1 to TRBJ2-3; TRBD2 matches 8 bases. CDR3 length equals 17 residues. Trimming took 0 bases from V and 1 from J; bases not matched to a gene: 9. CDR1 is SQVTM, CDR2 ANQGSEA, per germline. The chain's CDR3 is CSVEERVVSGGTDTQYF. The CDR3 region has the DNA TGCAGCGTTGAAGAACGGGTCGTTAGCGGGGGCACAGATACGCAGTATTTT.

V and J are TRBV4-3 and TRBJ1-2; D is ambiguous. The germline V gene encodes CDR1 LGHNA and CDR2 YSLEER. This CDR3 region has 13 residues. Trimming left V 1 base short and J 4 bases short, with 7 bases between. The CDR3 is CASSQVQRYGYTF. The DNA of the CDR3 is TGCGCCAGCAGCCAAGTACAACGCTATGGCTACACCTTC.

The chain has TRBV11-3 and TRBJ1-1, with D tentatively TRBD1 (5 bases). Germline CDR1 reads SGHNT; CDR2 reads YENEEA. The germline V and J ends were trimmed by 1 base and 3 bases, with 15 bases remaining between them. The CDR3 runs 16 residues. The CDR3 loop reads CASSLVGWGSDTEAFF. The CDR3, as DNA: TGTGCCAGCAGCTTAGTTGGTTGGGGGTCGGACACTGAAGCTTTCTTT. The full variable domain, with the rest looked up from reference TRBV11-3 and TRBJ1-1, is EAGVVQSPRYKIIEKKQPVAFWCNPISGHNTLYWYLQNLGQGPELLIRYENEEAVDDSQLPKDRFSAERLKGVDSTLKIQPAELGDSAVYLCASSLVGWGSDTEAFFGQGTRLTVV.

As DNA, the CDR3 is TGTGCCAGCAGCCCTCAGGGTGGTAATGAAAAACTGTTTTTT. Translated: CASSPQGGNEKLFF. This chain connects TRBV9 to TRBJ1-4, with a possible D match to TRBD1 (5 bases). Germline CDR1 reads SGDLS; CDR2 reads YYNGEE. CDR3 length equals 14 residues. V shed 4 bases and J shed 4 bases, with 11 bases lying between them.

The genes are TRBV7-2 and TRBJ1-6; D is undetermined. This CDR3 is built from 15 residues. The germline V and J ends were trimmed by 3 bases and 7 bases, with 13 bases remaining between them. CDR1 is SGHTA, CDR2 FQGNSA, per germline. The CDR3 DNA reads TGTGCCAGCAGCTTTAGGGCAGATCCCAATTCACCCCTCCACTTT. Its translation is CASSFRADPNSPLHF. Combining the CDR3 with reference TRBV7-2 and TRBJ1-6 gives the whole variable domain GAGVSQSPSNKVTEKGKDVELRCDPISGHTALYWYRQSLGQGLEFLIYFQGNSAPDKSGLPSDRFSAERTGGSVSTLTIQRTQQEDSAVYLCASSFRADPNSPLHFGNGTRLTVT.